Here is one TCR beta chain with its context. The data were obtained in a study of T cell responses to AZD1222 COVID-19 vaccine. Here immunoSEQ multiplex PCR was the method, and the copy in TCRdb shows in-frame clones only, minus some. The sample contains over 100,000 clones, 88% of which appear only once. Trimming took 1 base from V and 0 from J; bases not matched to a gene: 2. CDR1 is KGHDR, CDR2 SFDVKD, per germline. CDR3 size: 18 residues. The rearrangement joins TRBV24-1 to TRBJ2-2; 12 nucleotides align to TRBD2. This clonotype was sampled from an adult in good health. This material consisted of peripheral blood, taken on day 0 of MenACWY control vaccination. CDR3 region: CATSDFRTSGANTGELFF. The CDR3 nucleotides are TGTGCCACCAGTGATTTTCGGACTAGCGGGGCGAACACCGGGGAGCTGTTTTTT.